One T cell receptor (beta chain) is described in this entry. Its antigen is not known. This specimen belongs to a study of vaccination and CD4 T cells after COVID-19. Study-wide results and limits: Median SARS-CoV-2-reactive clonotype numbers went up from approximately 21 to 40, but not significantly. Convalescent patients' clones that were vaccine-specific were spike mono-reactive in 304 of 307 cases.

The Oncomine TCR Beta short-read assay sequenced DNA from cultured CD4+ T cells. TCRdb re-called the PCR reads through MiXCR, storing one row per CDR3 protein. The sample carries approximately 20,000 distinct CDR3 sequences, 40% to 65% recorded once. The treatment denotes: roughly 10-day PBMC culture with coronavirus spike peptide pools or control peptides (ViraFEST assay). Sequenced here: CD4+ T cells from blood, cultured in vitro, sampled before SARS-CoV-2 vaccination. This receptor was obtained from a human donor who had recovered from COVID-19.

CDR3 sequence reads: CASSFQETQYF. DNA of the CDR3: TGTGCCAGCAGCTTCCAAGAGACCCAGTACTTC. This chain joins TRBV7-2 and TRBJ2-5; D call uncertain. The V gene lost 3 bases and the J gene lost 1 base, with 0 bases spanning the gap. The CDR3 runs 11 residues. CDR1 is SGHTA, CDR2 FQGNSA, per germline.